This is a list of T cell receptor beta chains from one sample in a study of cytomegalovirus exposure and HLA in healthy donors. Using immunoSEQ multiplex PCR, the repertoire was profiled, and TCRdb retains in-frame clones only, with some absent. The table records 90,000 to 140,000 clones, around 80% of them present only once. The sequencing sample was made of PBMCs. Receptors originate from a man between 18 and 29 years old in good health and CMV-seronegative. CDR3s include the opening cysteine and the closing phenylalanine or tryptophan.

V gene	J gene	CDR3 protein
TRBV27	TRBJ1-1	CASSSQGVLTEAFF
TRBV30	TRBJ1-5	CAWTKLQGSQPQHF
TRBV6-4	TRBJ2-5	CASSDSAGMGETQYF
TRBV28	TRBJ2-7	CASSPGGRGSYEQYF
TRBV6-5	TRBJ1-6	CASSLAGGGSPLHF
TRBV6-5	TRBJ1-2	CASSAPGQGKNGYTF
TRBV27	TRBJ1-2	CASRGASSRGYGYTF
TRBV10-2	TRBJ1-4	CASSNPDRGSEKLFF
TRBV7-2	TRBJ2-7	CASSALAAHSYEQYF
TRBV6-5	TRBJ2-7	CASSYSGGSYEQYF
TRBV6-5	TRBJ1-1	CASSPQYAVNTEAFF
TRBV7-9	TRBJ2-2	CASSWQGAGELFF
TRBV2	TRBJ1-5	CASRGTDYSNQPQHF
TRBV6-6	TRBJ2-2	CASSPPGGNTGELFF
TRBV5-1	TRBJ2-1	CASRRGTGVINEQFF
TRBV7-6	TRBJ2-3	CASSSGTSGTFTDTQYF
TRBV7-9	TRBJ1-5	CASSLQGTGSGQPQHF
TRBV9	TRBJ2-3	CASSPRTSGGTDTQYF
TRBV6-6	TRBJ2-6	CASSRRGQSGANVLTF
TRBV19	TRBJ2-3	CASTRTRTGYNTDTQYF
TRBV6-5	TRBJ2-5	CASSYLGQGQETQYF
TRBV29-1	TRBJ2-7	CSVELAGGPNYEQYF
TRBV30	TRBJ2-4	CAWHKTGQSKNIQYF
TRBV6-5	TRBJ1-2	CASSKQGAGYGYTF
TRBV11-2	TRBJ1-1	CASSLGYRGPMVPPEAFF
TRBV5-1	TRBJ2-6	CASSHQTVVSGANVLTF
TRBV7-2	TRBJ1-5	CASSLDRGNQPQHF
TRBV4-2	TRBJ1-1	CASSLVGSEAFF
TRBV5-4	TRBJ2-1	CASSPGYPEQFF
TRBV18	TRBJ1-1	CASSPLGTPSNTEAFF
TRBV10-3	TRBJ1-1	CAIRDRGHETEAFF
TRBV12-5	TRBJ2-5	CASGPGQGAETQYF
TRBV29-1	NA	CSARDRVYEQYF
TRBV7-9	TRBJ2-6	CAPGHLSGANVLTF
TRBV5-1	TRBJ2-3	CASSFEAADTQYF
TRBV12-5	TRBJ2-1	CASGGGLAGNVEQFF
TRBV7-9	TRBJ1-1	CASSRLYGTEAFF
TRBV27	TRBJ1-3	CASSSRQGPGNTIYF
TRBV12-5	TRBJ2-1	CASGLGASGTSYNEQFF
TRBV30	TRBJ1-5	CAWRPKHRVWQPQHF
TRBV14	TRBJ2-5	CASSQEPGGAAMIETQYF
TRBV6-6	TRBJ1-5	CASSYIQGGSNQPQHF